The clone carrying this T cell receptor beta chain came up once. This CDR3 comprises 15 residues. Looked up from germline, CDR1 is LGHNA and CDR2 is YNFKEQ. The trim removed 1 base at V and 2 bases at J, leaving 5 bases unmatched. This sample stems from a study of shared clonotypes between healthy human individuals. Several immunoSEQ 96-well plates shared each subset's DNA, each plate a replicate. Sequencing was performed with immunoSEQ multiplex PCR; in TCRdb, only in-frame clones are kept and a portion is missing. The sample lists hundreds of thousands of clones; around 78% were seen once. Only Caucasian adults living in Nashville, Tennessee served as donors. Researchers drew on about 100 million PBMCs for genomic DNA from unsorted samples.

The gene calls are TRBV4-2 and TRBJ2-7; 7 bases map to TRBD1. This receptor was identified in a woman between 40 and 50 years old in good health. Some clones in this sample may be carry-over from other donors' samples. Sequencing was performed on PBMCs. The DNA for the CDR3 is TGTGCCAGCAGCCAAGTCCGGGACAGCCCCTACGAGCAGTACTTC. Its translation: CASSQVRDSPYEQYF.